The rows below give T cell receptor beta chains drawn from one sample of a study of Ad26.COV2.S vaccination and SARS-CoV-2 variants. Libraries were prepared by immunoSEQ multiplex PCR; TCRdb keeps only in-frame clonotypes and omits some of them. The sample shows around 380,000 clones, about 85% of them seen only once. This specimen was peripheral blood, taken in a trial of Ad26.COV2.S vaccine versus placebo. These receptors originate from a person aged 18-60 years who received the Ad26.COV2.S COVID-19 vaccine or a placebo. CDR3s include the opening cysteine and the closing phenylalanine or tryptophan. A D gene is named only where the DNA matches it firmly. Size is omitted from some rows. Given values are once, few, many or a class for expanded clones.

clone_size j_call v_call d_call cdr3_aa cdr3_nt
- TRBJ1-6 TRBV9 TRBD1 CASRRDRGVSPLHF TGTGCCAGCAGGAGGGACAGGGGCGTTTCACCCCTCCACTTT
- TRBJ2-2 TRBV7-7 TRBD1 CASSPWTGGGTGELFF TGTGCCAGCAGCCCCTGGACAGGAGGAGGCACCGGGGAGCTGTTTTTT
- TRBJ2-5 TRBV2 - CASRPGTSGETQYF TGTGCCAGCAGACCCGGGACGAGCGGGGAGACCCAGTACTTC
- TRBJ1-2 TRBV2 - CASSEDRYGYTF TGTGCCAGCAGTGAAGACAGATATGGCTACACCTTC
- TRBJ2-7 TRBV6-5 TRBD1 CASSQIGTAYEQYF TGTGCCAGCAGTCAAATAGGGACAGCCTACGAGCAGTACTTC
- TRBJ2-7 TRBV6-1 - CASSESLGEPYEQYF TGTGCCAGCAGTGAATCGTTAGGGGAACCCTACGAGCAGTACTTC
- TRBJ2-5 TRBV7-2 - CASSTHREETQYF TGTGCCAGCAGCACCCACAGAGAAGAGACCCAGTACTTC
few TRBJ1-6 TRBV5-4 - CASSFGRLQSPLHF TGTGCCAGCAGCTTCGGCAGGCTGCAGTCACCCCTCCACTTT
- TRBJ2-1 TRBV19 - CASSIWGNSYNEQFF TGTGCCAGTAGTATATGGGGAAACTCCTACAATGAGCAGTTCTTC
- TRBJ2-2 TRBV11-2 - CASSLLNSNTGELFF TGTGCCAGCAGCTTACTGAATTCGAACACCGGGGAGCTGTTTTTT
- TRBJ2-7 TRBV10-2 TRBD2 CASSPTSGGRYEQYF TGCGCCAGCAGTCCGACTAGCGGGGGGAGATACGAGCAGTACTTC
once TRBJ1-2 TRBV30 - CAWSGHSVADYGYTF TGTGCCTGGAGTGGGCATTCCGTGGCCGACTATGGCTACACCTTC
- TRBJ2-2 TRBV7-8 TRBD1 CASSRDRSYTGELFF TGTGCCAGCAGCCGGGACAGAAGTTACACCGGGGAGCTGTTTTTT
- TRBJ2-7 TRBV27 - CASSFIGGEHEQYF TGTGCCAGCAGTTTCATAGGAGGGGAGCACGAGCAGTACTTC
- TRBJ1-4 TRBV6-6 - CASSRQEGEKLFF TGTGCCAGCAGCCGCCAGGAGGGCGAAAAACTGTTTTTT
- TRBJ2-7 TRBV5-1 TRBD2 CASSPGTSGPYEQYF TGCGCCAGCAGCCCTGGGACTAGCGGACCCTACGAGCAGTACTTC
many TRBJ2-7 TRBV7-9 TRBD1 CASSLERTGSSYEQYF TGTGCCAGCAGCTTAGAGAGGACAGGGAGTTCCTACGAGCAGTACTTC
- TRBJ2-3 TRBV7-9 - CASSLSSERDTQYF TGTGCCAGCAGCTTATCATCTGAACGGGATACGCAGTATTTT
- TRBJ2-2 TRBV14 - CASSLFRQANGELFF TGTGCCAGCAGCCTATTTCGACAGGCGAACGGGGAGCTGTTTTTT
- TRBJ1-1 TRBV24-1 - CATSDFHPREDKPPECAFF TGTGCCACCAGTGATTTCCACCCACGAGAAGACAAGCCCCCCGAGTGCGCTTTCTTT
- TRBJ1-4 TRBV7-9 - CASSPRSTTNEKLFF TGTGCCAGCAGCCCGCGGTCTACAACTAATGAAAAACTGTTTTTT
- TRBJ1-2 TRBV11-2 - CASSLEQASNYGYTF TGTGCCAGCAGCTTAGAACAAGCCTCTAACTATGGCTACACCTTC
- TRBJ2-2 TRBV2 - CASSEEGRLTGELFF TGTGCCAGCAGTGAAGAGGGGAGATTGACCGGGGAGCTGTTTTTT
- TRBJ2-3 TRBV7-6 TRBD2 CASSLLAGLSTDTQYF TGTGCCAGCAGCTTACTAGCGGGGCTTAGCACAGATACGCAGTATTTT
- TRBJ1-6 TRBV7-8 - CASRIGGARFSSYNSPLHF TGTGCCAGCCGCATTGGGGGGGCGAGGTTTAGCTCCTATAATTCACCCCTCCACTTT
- TRBJ2-3 TRBV5-6 TRBD1 CASSLVGDRGLADTQYF TGTGCCAGCAGCCTCGTAGGGGACAGGGGGCTTGCAGATACGCAGTATTTT
- TRBJ1-4 TRBV4-1 TRBD1 CASSLLGQSNEKLFF TGCGCCAGCAGCCTACTGGGACAGAGTAATGAAAAACTGTTTTTT
once TRBJ2-2 TRBV7-7 - CASSPRGAGTGELFF TGTGCCAGCAGCCCCCGGGGGGCAGGAACCGGGGAGCTGTTTTTT
- TRBJ1-1 TRBV6-2/TRBV6-3 TRBD1 CASSYPGTALNTEAFF TGTGCCAGCAGTTACCCAGGGACAGCCTTGAACACTGAAGCTTTCTTT
- TRBJ2-5 TRBV9 - CASSARNTRRGETQYF TGTGCCAGCAGCGCCCGGAACACTCGAAGGGGAGAGACCCAGTACTTC
- TRBJ2-1 TRBV6-8 TRBD1 CASSYGTGGDEQFF TGTGCCAGCAGTTACGGTACAGGGGGCGATGAGCAGTTCTTC
- TRBJ2-7 TRBV30 - CAWDRSYEQYF TGTGCCTGGGACCGGTCCTACGAGCAGTACTTC
- TRBJ2-7 TRBV27 - CASSLGRIYEQYF TGTGCCAGCAGTCTGGGACGGATCTACGAGCAGTACTTC
- TRBJ1-6 TRBV13 - CASGASYNSPLHF TGTGCCAGCGGGGCCTCCTATAATTCACCCCTCCACTTT
- TRBJ1-2 TRBV7-2 - CASSSQSGAGYGYTF TGTGCCAGCAGCTCACAGTCAGGGGCCGGCTATGGCTACACCTTC
- TRBJ1-2 TRBV6-7 TRBD1 CASSYSSGTGGGGYTF TGTGCCAGCAGTTACTCGAGTGGGACAGGGGGCGGGGGCTACACCTTC
- TRBJ1-2 TRBV6-5 TRBD1 CASSYDRGNGYTF TGTGCCAGCAGCTATGACAGGGGAAATGGCTACACCTTC
- TRBJ2-5 TRBV15 TRBD1 CATSSDRGQETQYF TGTGCCACCAGCTCGGACAGGGGGCAAGAGACCCAGTACTTC
- TRBJ1-1 TRBV9 TRBD1 CASSPRQGHTEAFF TGTGCCAGCAGCCCTCGACAGGGACACACTGAAGCTTTCTTT
- TRBJ2-6 TRBV3-1/TRBV3-2 TRBD1 CASSLGQVSGANVLTF TGTGCCAGCAGTCTTGGACAGGTCTCTGGGGCCAACGTCCTGACTTTC
- TRBJ2-3 TRBV4-1 TRBD1 CASSVTRGLTDTQYF TGCGCCAGCAGCGTGACCAGGGGGCTCACAGATACGCAGTATTTT
- TRBJ2-5 TRBV9 - CASSDGGGQETQYF TGTGCCAGCAGCGATGGAGGGGGACAAGAGACCCAGTACTTC
- TRBJ1-1 TRBV7-2 - CASSRGEGLSTEAFF TGTGCCAGCAGCCGGGGGGAGGGATTGAGCACTGAAGCTTTCTTT
few TRBJ1-5 TRBV30 TRBD1 CAWSGTGGQPQHF TGTGCCTGGAGTGGGACAGGGGGTCAGCCCCAGCATTTT
- TRBJ1-5 TRBV27 TRBD1 CASSLQGSNQPQHF TGTGCCAGCAGTCTACAGGGGTCCAATCAGCCCCAGCATTTT
few TRBJ2-2 TRBV6-2/TRBV6-3 - CASSPTTPRMSGELFF TGTGCCAGCAGTCCCACTACTCCCCGCATGTCCGGGGAGCTGTTTTTT
once TRBJ1-4 TRBV28 - CASSLPNEKLFF TGTGCCAGCAGTCTTCCCAATGAAAAACTGTTTTTT
- TRBJ1-4 TRBV5-1 - CASSLVGAGPNEKLFF TGCGCCAGCAGCTTGGTAGGGGCAGGGCCTAATGAAAAACTGTTTTTT
- TRBJ1-2 TRBV3-1/TRBV3-2 TRBD1 CASTPSDRGGHYGYTF TGTGCCAGCACCCCAAGCGACAGGGGAGGACACTATGGCTACACCTTC
- TRBJ1-5 TRBV7-8 TRBD1 CASSLAGGTGGQPQHF TGTGCCAGCAGCTTAGCGGGGGGGACAGGCGGACAGCCCCAGCATTTT
- TRBJ2-7 TRBV4-1 TRBD2 CASSQDPSGGAYEQYF TGCGCCAGCAGCCAAGATCCTAGCGGGGGGGCCTACGAGCAGTACTTC
- TRBJ1-2 TRBV10-3 TRBD1 CATLGTGSPYGYTF TGTGCCACCCTCGGGACAGGGTCTCCCTATGGCTACACCTTC
- TRBJ1-3 TRBV19 - CASSPREGVNTIYF TGTGCCAGTAGTCCCCGGGAGGGGGTGAACACCATATATTTT
- TRBJ1-1 TRBV5-6 - CASSLRGYKTEAFF TGTGCCAGCAGCCTGAGGGGGTATAAGACTGAAGCTTTCTTT
- TRBJ1-1 TRBV30 - CAWSTTGSAEAFF TGTGCCTGGAGTACTACAGGGAGCGCTGAAGCTTTCTTT
- TRBJ1-5 TRBV2 TRBD1 CASSDRGGGEPQHF TGTGCCAGCAGTGATAGAGGGGGCGGTGAGCCCCAGCATTTT
- TRBJ2-7 TRBV7-9 - CASSPGAGQLSYEQYF TGTGCCAGCAGCCCCGGGGCGGGACAGCTCTCCTACGAGCAGTACTTC
- TRBJ2-1 TRBV15 - CATSRDLGIDNEQFF TGTGCCACCAGCAGAGATTTGGGGATCGACAATGAGCAGTTCTTC
- TRBJ1-1 TRBV19 - CASSRGTEAFF TGTGCCAGTAGTAGGGGCACTGAAGCTTTCTTT